These 15 T cell receptor beta chains share one sample of origin, sequenced in a study of Graves' ophthalmopathy and Graves' hyperthyroidism. The TCR beta CDR3 regions underwent amplification from RNA transcripts. First-round RT-PCR employed HTBI primers, with a second-round multiplex PCR after it. MiXCR was run by TCRdb on the multiplex PCR reads, yielding one entry per CDR3 protein. The sample yields roughly 400,000 distinct CDR3 sequences, about 18% seen once. What was sequenced was peripheral blood. These receptors were obtained from an adult woman with stable Graves' hyperthyroidism.

At least ten counts were recorded for this clonotype. V gene TRBV7-9 combines with J gene TRBJ2-5, with D perhaps matching TRBD1 (5 bases). Germline V gene lookup returns CDR1 SEHNR and CDR2 FQNEAQ (reference sequence). V lost 0 bases and J 4 bases, leaving 15 bases between the germline ends. There are 16 residues in the CDR3. CDR3 in DNA: TGTGCCAGCAGCTTAGCTGGCAGGGATTACCCAGAGACCCAGTACTTC. This translates into CASSLAGRDYPETQYF.

Only a few counts were recorded for this clonotype. The gene calls are TRBV5-1 and TRBJ2-5, with D perhaps being TRBD1 or TRBD2 (5 bases each). The CDR3 is 19 amino acids. Between the trimmed V and J ends, which lost 2 bases and 0 bases, there was a span of 23 bases. The germline V gene has CDR1 SGHRS and CDR2 YFSETQ. The CDR3 is CASSFYSMGDAAYQETQYF. The CDR3 nucleotides are TGCGCCAGCAGCTTCTATTCCATGGGGGACGCCGCGTACCAAGAGACCCAGTACTTC.

This clonotype was observed many times. The chain links TRBV6-1 to TRBJ2-7, with D perhaps matching TRBD2 (5 bases). Deletions cut 3 bases from V and 2 bases from J, with 11 bases between. The CDR3 is 14 amino acids. Germline V CDR1 and CDR2: MNHNS, SASEGT. The CDR3 protein is CASSEGDGPYEQYF. The CDR3 region has the DNA TGTGCCAGCAGTGAGGGAGACGGACCCTACGAGCAGTACTTC.

This clonotype was observed many times. The V gene is TRBV7-9, the J gene TRBJ1-1, with 9 positions matching TRBD1. After removal of 5 bases from V and 1 base from J, the junction contained 5 bases not matched to a gene. The CDR3 runs 15 residues. Germline V gives CDR1 SEHNR, CDR2 FQNEAQ (reference sequence). Here the CDR3 reads CASSGRDRENTEAFF. For the CDR3, the DNA is TGTGCCAGCAGCGGCCGGGACAGGGAGAACACTGAAGCTTTCTTT.

This clonotype was seen at least ten times. The V and J genes are TRBV2 and TRBJ2-5; maybe TRBD2 (6 bases). V was trimmed by 5 bases and J by 0 bases, leaving 28 bases between them. The CDR3 runs 20 residues. The germline CDR1 and CDR2 sequences are SNHLY and FYNNEI. CDR3 sequence reads: CASSPTRNQRAAGYQETQYF. In DNA form, the CDR3 reads TGTGCCAGCAGTCCCACTCGGAATCAGCGGGCCGCGGGCTACCAAGAGACCCAGTACTTC.

This clonotype was observed at least ten times. The V call is TRBV11-2, the J call TRBJ1-6; 7 nucleotides agree with TRBD1. The CDR3 is 16 residues long. Germline CDR1 and CDR2: SGHAT and FQNNGV. The V and J ends lost 5 bases and 8 bases, in that order; junction bases with no gene match: 12. CDR3 DNA sequence: TGTGCCAGCAGCGCCCGACAGGGAAGGGGCCATTCACCCCTCCACTTT. Encoded protein: CASSARQGRGHSPLHF.

This clonotype was detected ten times or more. The chain recombines TRBV2 with TRBJ2-2; perhaps TRBD2 as D (6 bases). The CDR3 is made up of 14 amino acids. Germline V gives CDR1 SNHLY, CDR2 FYNNEI. Trimming removed 10 bases from V and 3 bases from J, with 15 bases in between. In nucleotides, the CDR3 is TGTGCCACAAACTCGGGGGTTGACACCGGGGAGCTGTTTTTT. This encodes CATNSGVDTGELFF.

This clonotype was recorded at least ten times. The J gene is TRBJ1-2, the V gene TRBV12-3 or TRBV12-4, with D tentatively TRBD1 (6 bases). The CDR3 extends over 13 amino acids. Trimming took off 5 bases at V and 1 base at J, with 8 bases between the two ends. The CDR3 is CASSTDSNYGYTF. CDR3 nucleotide sequence: TGTGCCAGCAGTACGGACAGTAACTATGGCTACACCTTC.

The rearrangement joins TRBV10-3 to TRBJ1-2, with TRBD1 identical over 7 bases. The V gene's germline CDR1 is ENHRY and CDR2 SYGVKD. CDR3 length: 15 amino acids. The J segment lost 6 bases and the V segment lost 2 bases, leaving 9 bases of the junction unmatched. CDR3 sequence (DNA): TGTGCCATCAGTGAGGCCGCGGCAGGGGGAGATGGCTACACCTTC. Protein sequence: CAISEAAAGGDGYTF.

This clonotype has a count of ten or more. V and J are TRBV2 and TRBJ2-7; D unclear. The CDR3 totals 14 residues. Trimming shortened V by 4 bases and J by 1 base, and 11 bases separated the two germline ends. In germline, CDR1 is SNHLY, CDR2 FYNNEI. The CDR3 sequence is CASSVPPRSYEQYF. The CDR3 DNA reads as TGTGCCAGCAGTGTTCCCCCTCGGTCCTACGAGCAGTACTTC.

This clonotype was seen more than once but under ten times. J is TRBJ1-6 and V is TRBV20-1; no definite D call. The germline V gene encodes CDR1 DFQATT and CDR2 SNEGSKA (reference sequence). This CDR3 has 14 residues. Trimming removed 1 base at V and 7 bases at J, with 11 bases between. CDR3 coding DNA: TGCAGTGCTAGAGTCACTTACGACAATTCACCCCTCCACTTT. It translates to CSARVTYDNSPLHF.

The table lists this clonotype with many counts. The genes are TRBV20-1 and TRBJ2-5, with TRBD2 identical over 9 bases. Per the germline V gene, CDR1 is DFQATT and CDR2 is SNEGSKA (reference sequence). Germline trimming cut 2 bases from V and 9 bases from J; bases unmatched to any gene: 10. This CDR3 comprises 14 residues. The CDR3: CSARHSGSDPAQYF. The CDR3 DNA reads as TGCAGTGCTAGACATAGCGGGAGTGATCCGGCCCAGTACTTC.

The chain links TRBV4-2 to TRBJ2-2; 10 bases map to TRBD1. CDR1 is LGHNA and CDR2 is YNFKEQ in the germline V gene. The CDR3 runs 17 residues. The ends lost 3 bases at V and 4 bases at J; junction bases unmatched: 8. CDR3 nucleotide sequence: TGTGCCAGCAGCCACCGGGACAGGGGTCTGGTCACCGGGGAGCTGTTTTTT. Amino acids: CASSHRDRGLVTGELFF.

This clonotype was observed at least ten times. A single base separates this from a much larger clone, so it may be a read error. The CDR3 region has the DNA TGTGCCAGCAGTGCCAGGACATGGCCGTCGAATGGCTACACCTTC. Translation: CASSARTWPSNGYTF. The gene calls are TRBV6-1 and TRBJ1-2; perhaps TRBD1 as D (5 bases). The germline gives CDR1 MNHNS, CDR2 SASEGT. The CDR3 consists of 15 residues. V was trimmed by 4 bases and J by 6 bases, leaving 18 bases between them.

This clonotype was counted ten times or more. The rearrangement uses TRBV2 and TRBJ2-4, with a weak D call TRBD2 (6 bases). CDR1 is SNHLY and CDR2 is FYNNEI in the germline V gene. This CDR3 comprises 16 residues. Deletions cut 4 bases from V and 0 bases from J, with 13 bases between. The CDR3 sequence is CASSGPSDLAKNIQYF. CDR3 sequence (DNA): TGTGCCAGCAGTGGGCCTAGCGATTTAGCCAAAAACATTCAGTACTTC.